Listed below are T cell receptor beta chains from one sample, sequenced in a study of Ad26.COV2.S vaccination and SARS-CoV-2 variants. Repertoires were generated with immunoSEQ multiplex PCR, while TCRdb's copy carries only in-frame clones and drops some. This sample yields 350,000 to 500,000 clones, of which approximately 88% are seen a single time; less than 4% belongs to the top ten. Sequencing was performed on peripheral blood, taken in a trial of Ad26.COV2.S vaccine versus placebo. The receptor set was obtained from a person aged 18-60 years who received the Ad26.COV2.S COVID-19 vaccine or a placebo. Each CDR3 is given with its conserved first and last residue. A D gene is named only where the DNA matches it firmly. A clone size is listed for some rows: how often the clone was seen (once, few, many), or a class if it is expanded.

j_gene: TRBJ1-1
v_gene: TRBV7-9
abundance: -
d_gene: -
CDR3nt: TGTGCCAGCAGCCTACATATGGAGACTGAAGCTTTCTTT
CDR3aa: CASSLHMETEAFF

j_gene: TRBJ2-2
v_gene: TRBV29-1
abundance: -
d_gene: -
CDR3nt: TGCAGCGTTTCGGACACCGTCGGTGGGGAGCTGTTTTTT
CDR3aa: CSVSDTVGGELFF

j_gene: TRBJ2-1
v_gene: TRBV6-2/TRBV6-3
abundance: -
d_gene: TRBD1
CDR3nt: TGTGCCAGCAGTTACTCCCGGACAGGGGGGGGCAATGAGCAGTTCTTC
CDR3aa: CASSYSRTGGGNEQFF

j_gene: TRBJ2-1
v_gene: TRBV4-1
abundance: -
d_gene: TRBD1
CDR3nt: TGCGCCAGCAGCCAAGGTCGACAGGGTAGAAATGAGCAGTTCTTC
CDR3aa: CASSQGRQGRNEQFF

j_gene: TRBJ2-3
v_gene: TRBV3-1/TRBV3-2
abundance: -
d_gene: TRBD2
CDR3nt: TGTGCCAGCAGCCAAGAGGCTAGCGGGCTAGGCACAGATACGCAGTATTTT
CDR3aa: CASSQEASGLGTDTQYF

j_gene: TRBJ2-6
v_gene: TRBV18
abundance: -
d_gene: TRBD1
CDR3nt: TGTGCCAGCTCACCACTGGGACAGACTTACTCTGGGGCCAACGTCCTGACTTTC
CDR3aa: CASSPLGQTYSGANVLTF

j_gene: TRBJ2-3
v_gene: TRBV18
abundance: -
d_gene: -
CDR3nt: TGTGCCAGCTCACCGGGGCCACCGGGGAGCACAGATACGCAGTATTTT
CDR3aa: CASSPGPPGSTDTQYF

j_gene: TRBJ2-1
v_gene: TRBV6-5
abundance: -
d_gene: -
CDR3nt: TGTGCCAGCACCCCCAGGGGCGCTGGGAATGAGCAGTTCTTC
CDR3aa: CASTPRGAGNEQFF

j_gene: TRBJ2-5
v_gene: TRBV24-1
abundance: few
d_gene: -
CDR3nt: TGTGCCACCAGTGATATCGACAGAAGGGGGAGGGAGACCCAGTACTTC
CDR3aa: CATSDIDRRGRETQYF

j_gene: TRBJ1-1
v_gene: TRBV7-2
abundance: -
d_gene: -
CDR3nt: TGTGCCAGCAGCTTCTTACAAGACACTGAAGCTTTCTTT
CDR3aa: CASSFLQDTEAFF

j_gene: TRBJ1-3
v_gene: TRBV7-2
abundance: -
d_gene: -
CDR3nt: TGTGCCAGCAGCTTAGAACAGGGAAGAAACACCATATATTTT
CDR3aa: CASSLEQGRNTIYF

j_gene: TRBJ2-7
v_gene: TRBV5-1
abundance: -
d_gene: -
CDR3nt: TGCGCCAGCAGCTTGGCCCCGGACAGCCTCGCCTACGAGCAGTACTTC
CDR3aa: CASSLAPDSLAYEQYF

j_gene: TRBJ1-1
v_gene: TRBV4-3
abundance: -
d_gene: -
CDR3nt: TGCGCCAGCAGCCAAGATTTCCGGGGACCGAGTACTGAAGCTTTCTTT
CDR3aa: CASSQDFRGPSTEAFF

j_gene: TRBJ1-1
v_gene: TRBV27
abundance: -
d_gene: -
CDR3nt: TGTGCCAGCAGTAACAGGGATTCGAACACTGAAGCTTTCTTT
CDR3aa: CASSNRDSNTEAFF

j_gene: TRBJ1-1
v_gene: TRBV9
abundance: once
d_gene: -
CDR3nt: TGTGCCAGCAGCGTAGGAGCCAAGAACACTGAAGCTTTCTTT
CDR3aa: CASSVGAKNTEAFF

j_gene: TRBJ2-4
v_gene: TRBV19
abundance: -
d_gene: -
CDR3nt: TGTGCCAGTAGTATGCCGGGCAGCATGAAAAACATTCAGTACTTC
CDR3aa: CASSMPGSMKNIQYF

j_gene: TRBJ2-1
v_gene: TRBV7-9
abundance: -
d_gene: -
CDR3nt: TGTGCCAGCAGCTCCGTGGAAGGGTACAATGAGCAGTTCTTC
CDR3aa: CASSSVEGYNEQFF

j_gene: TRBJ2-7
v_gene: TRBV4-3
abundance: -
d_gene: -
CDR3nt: TGCGCCAGCAGCCCCGTACTTAACTACGAGCAGTACTTC
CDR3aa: CASSPVLNYEQYF

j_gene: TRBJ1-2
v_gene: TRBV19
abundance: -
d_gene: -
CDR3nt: TGTGCCAGTAGTATGGGGCAGGTAGTAGGCTACACCTTC
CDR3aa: CASSMGQVVGYTF

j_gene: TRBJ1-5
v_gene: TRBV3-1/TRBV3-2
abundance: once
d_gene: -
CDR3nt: TGTGCCAGCAGCCAAGGACAGAACAATCAGCCCCAGCATTTT
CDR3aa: CASSQGQNNQPQHF

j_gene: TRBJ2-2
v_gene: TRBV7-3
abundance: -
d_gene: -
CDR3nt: TGTGCCAGCAGCTTAAGATCGACAAGTCGAACCGGGGAGCTGTTTTTT
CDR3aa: CASSLRSTSRTGELFF

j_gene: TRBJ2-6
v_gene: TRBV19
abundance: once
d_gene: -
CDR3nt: TGTGCCAGTGTAGGGGCCAACGTCCTGACTTTC
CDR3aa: CASVGANVLTF

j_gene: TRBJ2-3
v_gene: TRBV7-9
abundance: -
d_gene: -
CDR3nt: TGTGCCAGCAGCTCACAGGGAATCGGAACAGATACGCAGTATTTT
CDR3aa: CASSSQGIGTDTQYF

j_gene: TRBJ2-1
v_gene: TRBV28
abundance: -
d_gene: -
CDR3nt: TGTGCCAGCAGAGGAGAGAGAGAATACAATGAGCAGTTCTTC
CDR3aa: CASRGEREYNEQFF